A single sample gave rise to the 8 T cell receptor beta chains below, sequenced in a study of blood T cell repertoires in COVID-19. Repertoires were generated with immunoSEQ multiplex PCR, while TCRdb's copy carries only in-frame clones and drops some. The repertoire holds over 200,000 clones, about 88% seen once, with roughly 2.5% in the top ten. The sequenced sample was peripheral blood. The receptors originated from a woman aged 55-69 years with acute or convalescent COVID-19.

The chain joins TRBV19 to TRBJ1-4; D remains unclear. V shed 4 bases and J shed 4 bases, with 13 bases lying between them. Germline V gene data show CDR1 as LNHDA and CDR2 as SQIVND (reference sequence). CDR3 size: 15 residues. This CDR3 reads CASSTLTTYNEKLFF. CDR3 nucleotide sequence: TGTGCCAGTAGTACCCTCACCACATATAATGAAAAACTGTTTTTT.

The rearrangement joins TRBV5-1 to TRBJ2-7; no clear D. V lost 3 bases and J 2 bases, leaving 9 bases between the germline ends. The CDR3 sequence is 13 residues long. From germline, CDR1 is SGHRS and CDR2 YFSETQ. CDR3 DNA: TGCGCCAGCAGCTCCGCACAGACCTACGAGCAGTACTTC. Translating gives CASSSAQTYEQYF.

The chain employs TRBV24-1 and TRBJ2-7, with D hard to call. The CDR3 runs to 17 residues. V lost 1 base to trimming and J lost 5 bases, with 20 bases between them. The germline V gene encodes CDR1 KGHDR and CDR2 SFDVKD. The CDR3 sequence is CATSDFPAGSEPDEQYF. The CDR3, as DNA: TGTGCCACCAGTGATTTCCCGGCCGGGTCGGAGCCCGACGAGCAGTACTTC.

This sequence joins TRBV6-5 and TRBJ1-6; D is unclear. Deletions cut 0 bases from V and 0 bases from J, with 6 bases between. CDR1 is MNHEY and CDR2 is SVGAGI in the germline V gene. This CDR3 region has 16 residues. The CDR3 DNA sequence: TGTGCCAGCAGTTACTCACTGAGCTCCTATAATTCACCCCTCCACTTT. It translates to CASSYSLSSYNSPLHF.

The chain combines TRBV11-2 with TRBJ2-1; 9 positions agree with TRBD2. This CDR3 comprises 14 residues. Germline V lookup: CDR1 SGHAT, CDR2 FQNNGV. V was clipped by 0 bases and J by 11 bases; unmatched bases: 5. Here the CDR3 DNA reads TGTGCCAGCAGCTTAGAACCCGCTAGCGGGAAGCAGTTCTTC. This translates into CASSLEPASGKQFF.

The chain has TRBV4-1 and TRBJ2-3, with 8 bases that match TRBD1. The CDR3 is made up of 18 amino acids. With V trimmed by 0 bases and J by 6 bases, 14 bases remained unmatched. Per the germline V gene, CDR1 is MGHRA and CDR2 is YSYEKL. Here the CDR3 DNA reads TGCGCCAGCAGCCAAGATGGGGCAGGGGGCAGGGGCAGGGATACGCAGTATTTT. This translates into CASSQDGAGGRGRDTQYF.

The CDR3 sequence is CSASFGNTEAFF. The CDR3 coding sequence is TGCAGTGCTAGTTTCGGTAACACTGAAGCTTTCTTT. The rearrangement uses TRBV20-1 and TRBJ1-1; no definite D call. This CDR3 comprises 12 residues. The germline V gene encodes CDR1 DFQATT and CDR2 SNEGSKA (reference sequence). V lost 3 bases and J 2 bases, leaving 7 bases between the germline ends.

CDR3 in DNA: TGTGCCAGTAGGGGAGGCAGGGTGTTGAACACTGAAGCTTTCTTT. This translates into CASRGGRVLNTEAFF. J is TRBJ1-1 and V is TRBV19; weak D call: TRBD1 (5 bases). The CDR3 is 15 amino acids. With 6 bases removed from V and 0 bases from J, the gap between germline ends came to 14 bases. Germline CDR1 and CDR2: LNHDA and SQIVND (reference sequence).